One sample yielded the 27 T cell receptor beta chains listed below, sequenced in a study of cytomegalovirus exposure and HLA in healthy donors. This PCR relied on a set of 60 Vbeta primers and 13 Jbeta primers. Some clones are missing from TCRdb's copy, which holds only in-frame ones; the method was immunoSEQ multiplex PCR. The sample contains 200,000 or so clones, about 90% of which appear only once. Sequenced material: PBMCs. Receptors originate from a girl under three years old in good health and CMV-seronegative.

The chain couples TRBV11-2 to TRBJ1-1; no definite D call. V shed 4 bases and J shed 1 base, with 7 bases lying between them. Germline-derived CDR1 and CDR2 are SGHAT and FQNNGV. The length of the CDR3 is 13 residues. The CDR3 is CASSSERNTEAFF. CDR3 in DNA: TGTGCCAGCAGCTCTGAGAGGAACACTGAAGCTTTCTTT. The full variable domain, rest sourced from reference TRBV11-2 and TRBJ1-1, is EAGVAQSPRYKIIEKRQSVAFWCNPISGHATLYWYQQILGQGPKLLIQFQNNGVVDDSQLPKDRFSAERLKGVDSTLKIQPAKLEDSAVYLCASSSERNTEAFFGQGTRLTVV.

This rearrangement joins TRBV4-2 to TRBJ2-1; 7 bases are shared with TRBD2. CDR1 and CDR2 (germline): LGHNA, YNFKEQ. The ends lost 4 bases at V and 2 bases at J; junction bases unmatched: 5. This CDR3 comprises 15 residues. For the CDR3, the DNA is TGTGCCAGCAGCCCTAGCGGACAACCCTACAATGAGCAGTTCTTC. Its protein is CASSPSGQPYNEQFF.

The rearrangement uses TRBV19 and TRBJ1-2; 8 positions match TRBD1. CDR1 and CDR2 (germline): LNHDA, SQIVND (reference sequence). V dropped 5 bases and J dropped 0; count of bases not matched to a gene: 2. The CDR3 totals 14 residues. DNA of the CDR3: TGTGCCAGTAGTCGACAGGGGTCTAACTATGGCTACACCTTC. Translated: CASSRQGSNYGYTF.

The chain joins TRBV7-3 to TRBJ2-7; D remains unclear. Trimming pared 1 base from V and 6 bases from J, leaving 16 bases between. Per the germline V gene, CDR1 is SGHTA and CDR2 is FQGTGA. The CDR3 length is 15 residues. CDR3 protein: CASSLSSSPVGEQYF. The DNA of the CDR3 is TGTGCCAGCAGCTTAAGTTCTAGTCCAGTTGGCGAGCAGTACTTC.

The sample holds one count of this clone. In DNA form, the CDR3 reads TGCGCCAGCAGCGTTCGACAGAGCAATTCACCCCTCCACTTT. Translating it yields CASSVRQSNSPLHF. The chain couples TRBV5-1 to TRBJ1-6; D perhaps matches TRBD1 (5 bases). The V gene's germline CDR1 is SGHRS and CDR2 YFSETQ. CDR3 length equals 14 residues. Trimming took 4 bases from V and 7 from J, leaving 12 bases between them.

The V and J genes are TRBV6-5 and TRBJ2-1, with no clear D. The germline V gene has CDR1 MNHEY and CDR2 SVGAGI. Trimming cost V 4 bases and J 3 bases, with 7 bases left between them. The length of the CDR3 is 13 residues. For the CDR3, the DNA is TGTGCCAGCAGTTCTACCGTCTACAATGAGCAGTTCTTC. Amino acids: CASSSTVYNEQFF.

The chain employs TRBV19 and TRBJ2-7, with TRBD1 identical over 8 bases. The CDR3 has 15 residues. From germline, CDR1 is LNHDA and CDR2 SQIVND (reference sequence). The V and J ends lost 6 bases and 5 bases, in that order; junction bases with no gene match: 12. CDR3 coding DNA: TGTGCCAGTAGCCGGACAGGGACCTTTTTTAACGAGCAGTACTTC. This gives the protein CASSRTGTFFNEQYF.

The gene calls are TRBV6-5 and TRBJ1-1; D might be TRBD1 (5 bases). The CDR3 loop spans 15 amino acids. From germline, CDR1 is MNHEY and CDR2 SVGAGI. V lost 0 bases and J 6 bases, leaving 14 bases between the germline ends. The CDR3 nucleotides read TGTGCCAGCAGTTACTCGGCAGCCGGGGGTGCTGAAGCTTTCTTT. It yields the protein CASSYSAAGGAEAFF.

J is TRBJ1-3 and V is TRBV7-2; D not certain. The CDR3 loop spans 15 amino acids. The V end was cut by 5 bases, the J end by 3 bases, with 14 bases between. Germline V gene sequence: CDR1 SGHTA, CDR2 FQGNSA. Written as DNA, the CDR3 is TGTGCCAGCAGCCTGAGGGCGACCGATGGAAACACCATATATTTT. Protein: CASSLRATDGNTIYF.

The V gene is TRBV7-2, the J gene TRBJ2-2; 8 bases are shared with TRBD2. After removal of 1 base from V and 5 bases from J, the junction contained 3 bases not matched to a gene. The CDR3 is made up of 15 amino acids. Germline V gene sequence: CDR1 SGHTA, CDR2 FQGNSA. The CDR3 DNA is TGTGCCAGCAGCTTAGACGGGAGGGAGACCGGGGAGCTGTTTTTT. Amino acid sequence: CASSLDGRETGELFF.

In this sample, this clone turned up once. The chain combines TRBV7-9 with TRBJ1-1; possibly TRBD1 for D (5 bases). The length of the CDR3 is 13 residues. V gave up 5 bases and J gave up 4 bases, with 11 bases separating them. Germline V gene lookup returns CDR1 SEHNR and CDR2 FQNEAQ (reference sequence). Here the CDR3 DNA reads TGTGCCAGCAGCGTAGGGGCAGGCACTGAAGCTTTCTTT. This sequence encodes CASSVGAGTEAFF.

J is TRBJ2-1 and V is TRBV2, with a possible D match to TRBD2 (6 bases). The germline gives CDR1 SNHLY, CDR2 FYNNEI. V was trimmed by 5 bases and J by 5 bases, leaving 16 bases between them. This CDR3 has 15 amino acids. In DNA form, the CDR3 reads TGTGCCAGCAGTCCGGGACCGGGAGCTGACAATGAGCAGTTCTTC. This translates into CASSPGPGADNEQFF.

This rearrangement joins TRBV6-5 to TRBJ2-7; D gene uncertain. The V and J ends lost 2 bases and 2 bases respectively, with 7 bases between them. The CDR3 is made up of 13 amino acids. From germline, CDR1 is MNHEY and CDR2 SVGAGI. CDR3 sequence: CASSYEVTYEQYF. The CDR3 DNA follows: TGTGCCAGCAGTTACGAGGTGACCTACGAGCAGTACTTC.

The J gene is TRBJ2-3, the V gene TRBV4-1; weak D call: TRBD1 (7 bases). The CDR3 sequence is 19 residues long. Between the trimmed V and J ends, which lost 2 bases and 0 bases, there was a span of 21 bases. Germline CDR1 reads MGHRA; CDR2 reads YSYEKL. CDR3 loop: CASSQRSQKQGTSTDTQYF. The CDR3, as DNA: TGCGCCAGCAGCCAACGCTCCCAAAAACAGGGGACTAGCACAGATACGCAGTATTTT.

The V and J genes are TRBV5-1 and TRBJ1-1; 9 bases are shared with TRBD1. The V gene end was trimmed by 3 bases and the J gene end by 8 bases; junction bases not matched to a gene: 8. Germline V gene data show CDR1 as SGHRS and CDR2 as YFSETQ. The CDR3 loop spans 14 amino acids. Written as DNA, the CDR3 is TGCGCCAGCAGCTCGGACAGGGGTATAACGGAAGCTTTCTTT. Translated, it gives CASSSDRGITEAFF.

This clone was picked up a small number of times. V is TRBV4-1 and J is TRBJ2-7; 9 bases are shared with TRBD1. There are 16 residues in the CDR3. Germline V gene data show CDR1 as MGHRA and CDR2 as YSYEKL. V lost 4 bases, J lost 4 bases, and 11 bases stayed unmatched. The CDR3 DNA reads TGCGCCAGCAGCCGGATAAGGACAGGGGAGGCATACGAGCAGTACTTC. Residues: CASSRIRTGEAYEQYF.

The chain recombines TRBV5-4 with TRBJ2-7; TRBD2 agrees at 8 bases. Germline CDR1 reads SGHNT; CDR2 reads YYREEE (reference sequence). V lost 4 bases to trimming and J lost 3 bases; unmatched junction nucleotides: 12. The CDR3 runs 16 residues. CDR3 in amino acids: CASSTRAGTRSYEQYF. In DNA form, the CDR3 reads TGTGCCAGCAGCACCAGAGCCGGGACTAGGAGCTACGAGCAGTACTTC.

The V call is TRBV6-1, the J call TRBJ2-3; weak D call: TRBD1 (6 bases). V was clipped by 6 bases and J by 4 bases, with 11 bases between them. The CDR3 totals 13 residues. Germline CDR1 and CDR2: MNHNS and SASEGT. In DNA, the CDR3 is TGTGCCAGCAGAACAGGGTCGGCAGATACGCAGTATTTT. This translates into CASRTGSADTQYF.

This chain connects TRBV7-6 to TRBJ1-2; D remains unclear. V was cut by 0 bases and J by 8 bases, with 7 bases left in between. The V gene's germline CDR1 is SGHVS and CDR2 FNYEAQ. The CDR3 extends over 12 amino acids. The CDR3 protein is CASSLAGSGYTF. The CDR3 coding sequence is TGTGCCAGCAGCTTAGCAGGGAGCGGCTACACCTTC. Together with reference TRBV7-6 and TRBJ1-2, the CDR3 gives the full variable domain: GAGVSQSPRYKVTKRGQDVALRCDPISGHVSLYWYRQALGQGPEFLTYFNYEAQQDKSGLPNDRFSAERPEGSISTLTIQRTEQRDSAMYRCASSLAGSGYTFGSGTRLTVV.

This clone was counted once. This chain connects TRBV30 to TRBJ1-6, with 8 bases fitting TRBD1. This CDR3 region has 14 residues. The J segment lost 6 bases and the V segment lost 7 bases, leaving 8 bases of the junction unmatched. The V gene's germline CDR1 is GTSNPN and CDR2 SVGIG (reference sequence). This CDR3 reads CAFQGAGGNSPLHF. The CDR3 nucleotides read TGTGCCTTTCAGGGGGCTGGGGGTAATTCACCCCTCCACTTT.

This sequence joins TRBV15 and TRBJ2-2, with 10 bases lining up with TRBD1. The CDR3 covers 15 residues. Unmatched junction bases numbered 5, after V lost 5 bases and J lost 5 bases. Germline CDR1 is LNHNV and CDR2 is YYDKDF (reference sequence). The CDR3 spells CATSQDRGRTGELFF. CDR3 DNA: TGTGCCACCAGCCAAGACAGGGGGCGGACCGGGGAGCTGTTTTTT.

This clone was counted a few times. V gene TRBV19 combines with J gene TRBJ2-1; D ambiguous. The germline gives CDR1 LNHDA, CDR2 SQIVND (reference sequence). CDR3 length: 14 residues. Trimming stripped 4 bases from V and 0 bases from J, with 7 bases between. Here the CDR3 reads CASSTDSSYNEQFF. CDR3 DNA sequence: TGTGCCAGTAGTACAGACTCCTCCTACAATGAGCAGTTCTTC.

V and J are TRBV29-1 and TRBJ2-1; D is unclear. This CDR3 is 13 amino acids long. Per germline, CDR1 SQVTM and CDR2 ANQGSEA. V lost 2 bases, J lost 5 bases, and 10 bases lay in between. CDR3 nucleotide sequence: TGCAGCGTTGAACCCCCCATCCACAATGAGCAGTTCTTC. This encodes CSVEPPIHNEQFF.

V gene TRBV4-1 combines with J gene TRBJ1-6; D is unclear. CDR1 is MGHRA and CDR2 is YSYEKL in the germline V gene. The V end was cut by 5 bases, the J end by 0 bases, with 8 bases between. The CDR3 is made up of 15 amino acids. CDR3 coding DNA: TGCGCCAGCAGCTCCACTGTCTCCTATAATTCACCCCTCCACTTT. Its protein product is CASSSTVSYNSPLHF.

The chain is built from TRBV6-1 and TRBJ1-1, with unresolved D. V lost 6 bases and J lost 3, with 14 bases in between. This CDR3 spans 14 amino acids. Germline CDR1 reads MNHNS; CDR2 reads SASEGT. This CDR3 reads CASRETDWDTEAFF. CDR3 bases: TGTGCCAGCAGGGAGACGGACTGGGACACTGAAGCTTTCTTT.

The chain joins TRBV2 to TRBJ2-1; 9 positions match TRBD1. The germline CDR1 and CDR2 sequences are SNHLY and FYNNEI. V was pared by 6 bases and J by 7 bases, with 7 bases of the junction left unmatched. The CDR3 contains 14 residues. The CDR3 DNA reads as TGTGCCAGCAGGAACAGGGGGCGGGTTAATGAGCAGTTCTTC. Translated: CASRNRGRVNEQFF.

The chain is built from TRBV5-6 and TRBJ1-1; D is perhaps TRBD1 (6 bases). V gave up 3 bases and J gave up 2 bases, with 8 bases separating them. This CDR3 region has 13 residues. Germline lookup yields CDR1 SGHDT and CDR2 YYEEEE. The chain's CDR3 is CASSSRGNTEAFF. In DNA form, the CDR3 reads TGTGCCAGCAGCTCCAGGGGTAACACTGAAGCTTTCTTT.